This TCR beta chain was recovered during a study of T cell responses to AZD1222 COVID-19 vaccine. Points from the study as a whole: There were mostly white British donors and more females than males, and clonal diversity was possibly underestimated. Repertoires were collected only later (after the peak T cell response had occurred).

Sequenced by immunoSEQ multiplex PCR; TCRdb stores in-frame clones only, minus some. The sample has under 70,000 clones; about 74% are singletons. This clone was recorded a few times. What it binds is not known. Trimming stripped 3 bases from V and 11 bases from J, with 16 bases between. The CDR3 is 12 residues long. CDR1 DFQATT and CDR2 SNEGSKA come from the germline V gene (reference sequence). The TCR was taken from an adult in good health. The source was peripheral blood, collected on day 0 of AZD1222 vaccination. V and J are TRBV20-1 and TRBJ1-1, with D unclear. CDR3 in amino acids: CSASPGRAGAFF. The CDR3 DNA follows: TGCAGTGCTAGTCCCGGACGGGCAGGCGCTTTCTTT.